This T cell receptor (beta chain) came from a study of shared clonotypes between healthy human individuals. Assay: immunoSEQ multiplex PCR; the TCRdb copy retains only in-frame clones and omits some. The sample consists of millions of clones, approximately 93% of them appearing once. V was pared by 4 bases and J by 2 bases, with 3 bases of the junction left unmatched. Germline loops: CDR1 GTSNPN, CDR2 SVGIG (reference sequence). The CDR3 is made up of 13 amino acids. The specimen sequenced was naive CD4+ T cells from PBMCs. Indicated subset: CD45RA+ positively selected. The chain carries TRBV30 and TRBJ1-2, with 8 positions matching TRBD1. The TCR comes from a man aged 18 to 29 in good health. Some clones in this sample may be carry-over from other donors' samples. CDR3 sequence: CAWKGQDNYGYTF. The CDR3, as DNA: TGTGCCTGGAAGGGACAGGACAACTATGGCTACACCTTC.